The 26 T cell receptor beta chains in this list originate from one sample, sequenced in a study of blood T cell repertoires in COVID-19. Profiling relied on immunoSEQ multiplex PCR, and the TCRdb table lists in-frame clones only, not all of them. The table records under 250,000 clones, approximately 85% of them present only once. Sample: PBMCs or T cells enriched from blood (not recorded which). The receptor source for this set is a woman between 45 and 65 years old with acute COVID-19.

This clone showed up just a few times. J is TRBJ2-1 and V is TRBV24-1; the match to TRBD1 covers 7 bases. Germline V gives CDR1 KGHDR, CDR2 SFDVKD. There are 16 residues in the CDR3. V was pared by 3 bases and J by 6 bases, with 10 bases of the junction left unmatched. The CDR3, as DNA: TGTGCCACCAGTGATCCAACAGGGGCCACCCGCAATGAGCAGTTCTTC. Translating gives CATSDPTGATRNEQFF.

The chain couples TRBV6-5 to TRBJ2-1; D is unresolved. Germline assignment: CDR1 MNHEY and CDR2 SVGAGI. The CDR3 consists of 14 residues. Deletions cut 1 base from V and 5 bases from J, with 9 bases between. DNA of the CDR3: TGTGCCAGCAGTTACTTGATACAACACAATGAGCAGTTCTTC. Translated, it gives CASSYLIQHNEQFF.

The chain recombines TRBV5-4 with TRBJ1-2; D possibly corresponds to TRBD1 (5 bases). Deletions cut 5 bases from V and 2 bases from J, with 13 bases between. CDR1 SGHNT and CDR2 YYREEE come from the germline V gene (reference sequence). The CDR3 totals 14 residues. CDR3 nucleotides: TGTGCCAGCAGAAGCCAGGGAACGAACTATGGCTACACCTTC. This translates into CASRSQGTNYGYTF. The full variable domain, with the rest looked up from reference TRBV5-4 and TRBJ1-2, is ETGVTQSPTHLIKTRGQQVTLRCSSQSGHNTVSWYQQALGQGPQFIFQYYREEENGRGNFPPRFSGLQFPNYSSELNVNALELDDSALYLCASRSQGTNYGYTFGSGTRLTVV.

The chain combines TRBV5-4 with TRBJ1-1; 9 bases agree with TRBD1. Germline lookup yields CDR1 SGHNT and CDR2 YYREEE (reference sequence). Unmatched junction bases numbered 4, after V lost 4 bases and J lost 3 bases. The CDR3 has 14 residues. In DNA form, the CDR3 reads TGTGCCAGCAGCAAGGACAGGGGTCACACTGAAGCTTTCTTT. Translation: CASSKDRGHTEAFF.

The chain is built from TRBV3-1 (or the pseudogene TRBV3-2) and TRBJ1-1, with TRBD1 matching over 7 bases. The CDR3 spans 13 residues. The V gene end was trimmed by 4 bases and the J gene end by 6 bases; junction bases not matched to a gene: 5. Germline V gene lookup returns CDR1 LGHDT and CDR2 YNNKEL (reference sequence). The CDR3: CASSPTGAAEAFF. For the CDR3, the DNA is TGTGCCAGCAGCCCAACAGGGGCAGCTGAAGCTTTCTTT.

This chain links TRBV19 with TRBJ2-2; D is possibly TRBD1 (6 bases). Per the germline V gene, CDR1 is LNHDA and CDR2 is SQIVND (reference sequence). The CDR3 has 16 residues. Trimming removed 5 bases at V and 0 bases at J, with 13 bases between. CDR3 sequence (DNA): TGTGCCAGTAGTCCCGGGACATCGGCGAACACCGGGGAGCTGTTTTTT. Protein sequence: CASSPGTSANTGELFF.

This clone is a singleton in its sample. The genes are TRBV7-8 and TRBJ2-7; 9 nucleotides align to TRBD1. The CDR3 has 13 residues. Germline V gene sequence: CDR1 SGHVS, CDR2 FQNEAQ. After removal of 5 bases from V and 3 bases from J, the junction contained 2 bases not matched to a gene. Here the CDR3 DNA reads TGTGCCAGCAGCCGGGGACAGGGCTACGAGCAGTACTTC. Translation gives CASSRGQGYEQYF.

The J gene is TRBJ1-1, the V gene TRBV18; D might be TRBD1 (6 bases). CDR1 is KGHSH and CDR2 is LQKENI in the germline V gene. V lost 3 bases to trimming and J lost 1 base, with 12 bases between them. The CDR3 runs 15 residues. DNA of the CDR3: TGTGCCAGCTCACCGACCACGGACAGGAACACTGAAGCTTTCTTT. It yields the protein CASSPTTDRNTEAFF.

The rearrangement joins TRBV28 to TRBJ1-5, with 7 positions matching TRBD1. The V and J ends lost 5 bases and 9 bases, in that order; junction bases with no gene match: 10. The CDR3 extends over 14 amino acids. In germline, CDR1 is MDHEN, CDR2 SYDVKM. The CDR3 DNA reads TGTGCCAGCAGTCCTTCCGACAGGGCTGGGCCCCAGCATTTT. This sequence encodes CASSPSDRAGPQHF.

V gene TRBV3-1 (or the pseudogene TRBV3-2) combines with J gene TRBJ2-2, with a weak D call TRBD2 (7 bases). This CDR3 region has 17 residues. Germline V gene sequence: CDR1 LGHDT, CDR2 YNNKEL (reference sequence). V dropped 1 base and J dropped 7 bases, with 19 bases sitting between them. The CDR3 DNA sequence: TGTGCCAGCAGCCAAGGGTTCAGGGGCGGGGGACTCGGGGAGCTGTTTTTT. It yields the protein CASSQGFRGGGLGELFF.

This clone was found once. The chain carries TRBV9 and TRBJ1-2; maybe TRBD1 (6 bases). V gave up 2 bases and J gave up 7 bases, with 18 bases separating them. The CDR3 length is 15 residues. Per germline, CDR1 SGDLS and CDR2 YYNGEE. CDR3 residues: CASSVEIGGGLGYTF. CDR3 DNA: TGTGCCAGCAGCGTGGAGATAGGGGGGGGCCTTGGCTACACCTTC.

This chain links TRBV27 with TRBJ1-1, with 8 bases lining up with TRBD1. Trimming cost V 2 bases and J 4 bases; bases outside gene matches: 3. The CDR3 covers 14 residues. Germline CDR1 reads MNHEY; CDR2 reads SMNVEV (reference sequence). DNA of the CDR3: TGTGCCAGCAGTTTAGACAGGGGATCCACTGAAGCTTTCTTT. Translation gives CASSLDRGSTEAFF.

The rearrangement links TRBV7-6 to TRBJ2-7, with TRBD1 as a possible D gene (5 bases). Germline-derived CDR1 and CDR2 are SGHVS and FNYEAQ. The CDR3 consists of 14 residues. Deletions cut 4 bases from V and 7 bases from J, with 17 bases between. CDR3 amino acids: CASSSFGSPGEQYF. The CDR3 DNA follows: TGTGCCAGCAGCTCTTTTGGGTCTCCAGGGGAGCAGTACTTC.

This clone showed up just a few times. The chain links TRBV30 to TRBJ1-2, with 7 bases aligning to TRBD1. Germline CDR1 is GTSNPN and CDR2 is SVGIG (reference sequence). Trimming took 3 bases from V and 4 from J; bases not matched to a gene: 2. CDR3 length equals 12 residues. The CDR3 sequence: CAWRGQPYGYTF. DNA of the CDR3: TGTGCCTGGAGGGGACAGCCCTATGGCTACACCTTC.

This clone is a singleton in its sample. This chain uses TRBV5-1 with TRBJ2-5; 8 bases align to TRBD2. V lost 5 bases and J lost 2; bases outside the gene matches: 8. In germline, CDR1 is SGHRS, CDR2 YFSETQ. The CDR3 extends over 15 amino acids. This chain's CDR3 is CASRTSGTSQETQYF. The CDR3 bases are TGCGCCAGCAGGACGTCCGGGACTAGTCAAGAGACCCAGTACTTC. Full variable domain (missing parts from reference TRBV5-1 and TRBJ2-5): KAGVTQTPRYLIKTRGQQVTLSCSPISGHRSVSWYQQTPGQGLQFLFEYFSETQRNKGNFPGRFSGRQFSNSRSEMNVSTLELGDSALYLCASRTSGTSQETQYFGPGTRLLVL.

The chain combines TRBV19 with TRBJ1-5; D may be TRBD1 (6 bases). Germline CDR1 and CDR2: LNHDA and SQIVND (reference sequence). V gave up 6 bases and J gave up 2 bases, with 11 bases separating them. CDR3 size: 14 residues. The CDR3 here is CASRSQGGNQPQHF. The CDR3 DNA reads as TGTGCCAGTAGGTCACAGGGTGGCAATCAGCCCCAGCATTTT.

The chain joins TRBV6-5 to TRBJ1-3, with 8 bases lining up with TRBD1. The CDR3 runs to 13 residues. J was trimmed by 8 bases and V by 10 bases; bases with no gene match: 10. CDR1 is MNHEY and CDR2 is SVGAGI in the germline V gene. The CDR3 nucleotides are TGTGCCACCAGAACAGGGGGAGAAGACACCATATATTTT. It yields the protein CATRTGGEDTIYF.

V and J are TRBV19 and TRBJ1-1; a possible D gene is TRBD1 (5 bases). This CDR3 is built from 16 residues. Trimming took off 5 bases at V and 5 bases at J, with 21 bases between the two ends. Germline CDR1 reads LNHDA; CDR2 reads SQIVND (reference sequence). CDR3 region: CASSEQVGWGGTEAFF. The CDR3 DNA sequence: TGTGCCAGTAGTGAACAAGTCGGATGGGGGGGGACTGAAGCTTTCTTT.

This chain links TRBV29-1 with TRBJ2-7; D perhaps matches TRBD1 (6 bases). Trimming pared 6 bases from V and 1 base from J, leaving 16 bases between. Germline V gene sequence: CDR1 SQVTM, CDR2 ANQGSEA. The CDR3 contains 14 residues. The CDR3 nucleotides read TGCAGCGTCGCCAGGGGCAGGGAATCCTACGAGCAGTACTTC. It is translated as CSVARGRESYEQYF.

Only a few counts were recorded for this clone. The rearrangement uses TRBV10-3 and TRBJ1-2, with D possibly matching TRBD1 (5 bases). The CDR3 is 15 residues long. Trimming left V 0 bases short and J 2 bases short, with 10 bases between. The germline V gene has CDR1 ENHRY and CDR2 SYGVKD. Here the CDR3 DNA reads TGTGCCATCAGTGAGTCTTGGGGGGGAAACTATGGCTACACCTTC. Its translation is CAISESWGGNYGYTF.

The chain recombines TRBV11-2 with TRBJ2-7, with TRBD2 matching 7 bases. Unmatched junction bases numbered 6, after V lost 1 base and J lost 3 bases. The CDR3 has 15 residues. Germline V gene sequence: CDR1 SGHAT, CDR2 FQNNGV. The CDR3 spells CASSLGGGRIYEQYF. DNA of the CDR3: TGTGCCAGCAGCTTAGGCGGGGGAAGAATCTACGAGCAGTACTTC.

The CDR3 DNA reads as TGTGCCAGTAGCATTCTAGGGACAGTGAACACTGAAGCTTTCTTT. This gives the protein CASSILGTVNTEAFF. This rearrangement joins TRBV19 to TRBJ1-1, with 7 bases fitting TRBD1. The CDR3 consists of 15 residues. Germline CDR1 LNHDA, CDR2 SQIVND (reference sequence). V shed 6 bases, J shed 0 bases, and the junction held 7 bases outside the gene matches.

The V call is TRBV11-2, the J call TRBJ2-2; D gene uncertain. V gave up 10 bases and J gave up 1 base, with 13 bases separating them. Germline V gives CDR1 SGHAT, CDR2 FQNNGV. The CDR3 is made up of 14 amino acids. The DNA of the CDR3 is TGTGCCACTGCTCCAGACTGGAACACCGGGGAGCTGTTTTTT. The encoded protein is CATAPDWNTGELFF.

The chain combines TRBV9 with TRBJ2-7; D perhaps matches TRBD2 (5 bases). There are 12 residues in the CDR3. The germline V gene has CDR1 SGDLS and CDR2 YYNGEE. V was clipped by 4 bases and J by 3 bases, with 8 bases between them. Here the CDR3 DNA reads TGTGCCAGCAGCCCCCGGGGCTACGAGCAGTACTTC. Protein: CASSPRGYEQYF.

The chain recombines TRBV2 with TRBJ1-2, with no clear D. The CDR3 has 12 amino acids. Between the trimmed V and J ends, which lost 7 bases and 4 bases, there was a span of 10 bases. Germline V CDR1 and CDR2: SNHLY, FYNNEI. CDR3 bases: TGTGCCAGCACCCCAGCGGCCTATGGCTACACCTTC. This translates into CASTPAAYGYTF.

The gene calls are TRBV19 and TRBJ1-2, with unresolved D. The length of the CDR3 is 14 residues. Per the germline V gene, CDR1 is LNHDA and CDR2 is SQIVND (reference sequence). Trimming shortened V by 11 bases and J by 5 bases, and 21 bases separated the two germline ends. CDR3 sequence: CAGFSGDGLYGYTF. The CDR3 DNA is TGTGCCGGGTTCTCGGGAGACGGCCTGTATGGCTACACCTTC.